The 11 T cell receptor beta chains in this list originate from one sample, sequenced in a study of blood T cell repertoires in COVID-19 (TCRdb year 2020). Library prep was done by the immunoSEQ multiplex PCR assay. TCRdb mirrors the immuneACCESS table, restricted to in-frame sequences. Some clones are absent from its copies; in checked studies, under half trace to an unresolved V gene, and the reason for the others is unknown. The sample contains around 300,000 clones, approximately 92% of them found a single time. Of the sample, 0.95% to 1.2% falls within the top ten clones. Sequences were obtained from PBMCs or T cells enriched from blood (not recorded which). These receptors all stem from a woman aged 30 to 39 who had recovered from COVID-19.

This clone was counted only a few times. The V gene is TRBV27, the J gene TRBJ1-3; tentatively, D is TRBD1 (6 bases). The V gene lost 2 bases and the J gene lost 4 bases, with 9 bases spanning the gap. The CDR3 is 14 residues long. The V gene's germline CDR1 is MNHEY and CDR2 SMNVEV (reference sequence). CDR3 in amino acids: CASSLTGSGNTIYF. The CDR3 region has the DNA TGTGCCAGCAGTTTAACAGGGTCAGGAAACACCATATATTTT.

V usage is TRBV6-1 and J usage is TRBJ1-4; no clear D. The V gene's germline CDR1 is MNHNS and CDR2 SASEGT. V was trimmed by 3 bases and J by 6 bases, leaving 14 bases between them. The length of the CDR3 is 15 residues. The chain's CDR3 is CASSEELGPDEKLFF. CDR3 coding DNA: TGTGCCAGCAGTGAGGAGTTAGGCCCGGATGAAAAACTGTTTTTT.

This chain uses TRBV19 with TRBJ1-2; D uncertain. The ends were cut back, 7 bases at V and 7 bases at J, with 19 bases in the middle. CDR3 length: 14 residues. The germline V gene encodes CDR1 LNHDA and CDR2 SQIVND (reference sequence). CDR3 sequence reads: CASNDGGRVSGYTF. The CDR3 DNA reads TGTGCCAGTAACGACGGAGGACGGGTCTCTGGCTACACCTTC.

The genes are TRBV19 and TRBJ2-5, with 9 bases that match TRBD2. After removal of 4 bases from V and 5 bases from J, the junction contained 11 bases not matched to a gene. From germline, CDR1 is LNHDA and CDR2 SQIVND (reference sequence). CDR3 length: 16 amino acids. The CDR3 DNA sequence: TGTGCCAGTAGTACCGTGGGGCGGGAGGGCCGCGAGACCCAGTACTTC. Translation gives CASSTVGREGRETQYF.

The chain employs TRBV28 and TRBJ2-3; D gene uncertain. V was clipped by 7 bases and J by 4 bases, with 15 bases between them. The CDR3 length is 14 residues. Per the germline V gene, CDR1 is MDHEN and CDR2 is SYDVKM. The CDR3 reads CASTSDRSPDTQYF. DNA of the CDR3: TGTGCCAGCACCTCCGACCGGAGCCCAGATACGCAGTATTTT.

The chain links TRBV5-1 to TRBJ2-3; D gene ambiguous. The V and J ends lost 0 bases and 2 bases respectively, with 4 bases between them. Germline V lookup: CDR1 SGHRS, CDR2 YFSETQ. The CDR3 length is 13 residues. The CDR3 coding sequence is TGCGCCAGCAGCTTGGCCTCCACAGATACGCAGTATTTT. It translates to CASSLASTDTQYF.

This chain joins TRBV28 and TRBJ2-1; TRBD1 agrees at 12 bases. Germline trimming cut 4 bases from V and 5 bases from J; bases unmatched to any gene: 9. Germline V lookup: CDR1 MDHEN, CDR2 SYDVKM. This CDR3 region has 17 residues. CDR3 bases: TGTGCCAGCAGTTCCAGTCTCCGGGACAGGGGGCACAATGAGCAGTTCTTC. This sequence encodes CASSSSLRDRGHNEQFF.

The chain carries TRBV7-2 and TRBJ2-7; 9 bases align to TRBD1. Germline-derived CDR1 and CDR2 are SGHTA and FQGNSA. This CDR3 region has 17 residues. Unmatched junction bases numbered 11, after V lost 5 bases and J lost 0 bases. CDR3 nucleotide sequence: TGTGCCAGCAGCCCTACCCTTGGACAGGGGAGCTCCTACGAGCAGTACTTC. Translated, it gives CASSPTLGQGSSYEQYF.

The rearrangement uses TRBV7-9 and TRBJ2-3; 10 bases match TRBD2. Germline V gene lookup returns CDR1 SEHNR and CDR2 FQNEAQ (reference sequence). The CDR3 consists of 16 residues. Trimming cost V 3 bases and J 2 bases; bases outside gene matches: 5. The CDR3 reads CASSFGTSAFTDTQYF. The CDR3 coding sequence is TGTGCCAGCAGCTTCGGGACTAGCGCGTTCACAGATACGCAGTATTTT.

This CDR3 is CASRGQGDNSPLHF. The CDR3 region has the DNA TGTGCCAGCAGAGGACAGGGGGATAATTCACCCCTCCACTTT. J is TRBJ1-6 and V is TRBV25-1; 10 bases are a match to TRBD1. V trimming: 6 bases; J trimming: 5 bases; junction bases outside the gene matches: 1. Germline values: CDR1 MGHDK, CDR2 SYGVNS. The CDR3 runs 14 residues.

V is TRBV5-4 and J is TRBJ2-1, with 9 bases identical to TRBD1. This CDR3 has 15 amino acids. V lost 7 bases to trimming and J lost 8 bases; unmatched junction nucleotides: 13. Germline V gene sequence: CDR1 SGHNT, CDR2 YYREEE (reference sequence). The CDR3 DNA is TGTGCCAGCCGGATTTCCCGGGACAGGGCGGATGAGCAGTTCTTC. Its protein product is CASRISRDRADEQFF.